The clone carrying this TCR beta chain was counted between two and nine times. The data are from a study of blood T cell repertoires in COVID-19. For the study at large: T cells, B-cell-depleted T cells, or PBMCs supplied cDNA or gDNA.

The CDR3 is 17 amino acids. J gave up 6 bases and V 1 base, and 12 bases lay outside the gene matches. Germline-derived CDR1 and CDR2 are MDHEN and SYDVKM. Profiled with immunoSEQ multiplex PCR; TCRdb holds only in-frame clones, not every one. The data hold over 400,000 clones, with roughly nine tenths observed a single time. Those who participated ranged in age from roughly 18 to 100 years and resided in 20 to 30 US areas. The source is a woman aged 60-75 years who had recovered from COVID-19. J is TRBJ1-2 and V is TRBV28; 9 bases agree with TRBD1. The sequencing input was PBMCs or T cells enriched from blood (not recorded which). The chain's CDR3 is CASSLSRRTGEGDGYTF. CDR3 DNA: TGTGCCAGCAGTTTATCAAGAAGGACAGGGGAGGGGGATGGCTACACCTTC.